This T cell receptor (beta chain) was retrieved from a study of T cells in Graves' hyperthyroidism and ophthalmopathy. Study outcomes and limitations: Most thyroid-expanded clonotypes above 0.001 were also found in blood. Onset of ophthalmopathy came a median approximately 6.5 months after the model predicted it.

This CDR3 region has 15 residues. V lost 4 bases and J lost 3; bases outside the gene matches: 7. Germline V gives CDR1 SEHNR, CDR2 FQNEAQ (reference sequence). This clonotype was seen at least ten times. Its antigen remains unknown. A lack of ophthalmopathy progression within 18 months defined stable Graves' hyperthyroidism. The PBMCs were taken from approximately 9.7 ml of fresh peripheral blood. Researchers took RNA transcripts and amplified the TCR beta CDR3 regions from them. Carried out on the TCR CDR3, a first-round RT-PCR used the HTBI primer set. One entry per CDR3 protein, called by TCRdb with MiXCR from the multiplex PCR reads. The table shows hundreds of thousands of distinct CDR3 sequences, with approximately 15% occurring only once.

Sequenced: blood. The chain employs TRBV7-9 and TRBJ2-7; TRBD1 aligns across 9 bases. This receptor was identified in a woman aged 18-29 years with Graves' hyperthyroidism. In DNA, the CDR3 is TGTGCCAGCAGCTCACTAGACAGGGGGAACTACGAGCAGTACTTC. Translation: CASSSLDRGNYEQYF.